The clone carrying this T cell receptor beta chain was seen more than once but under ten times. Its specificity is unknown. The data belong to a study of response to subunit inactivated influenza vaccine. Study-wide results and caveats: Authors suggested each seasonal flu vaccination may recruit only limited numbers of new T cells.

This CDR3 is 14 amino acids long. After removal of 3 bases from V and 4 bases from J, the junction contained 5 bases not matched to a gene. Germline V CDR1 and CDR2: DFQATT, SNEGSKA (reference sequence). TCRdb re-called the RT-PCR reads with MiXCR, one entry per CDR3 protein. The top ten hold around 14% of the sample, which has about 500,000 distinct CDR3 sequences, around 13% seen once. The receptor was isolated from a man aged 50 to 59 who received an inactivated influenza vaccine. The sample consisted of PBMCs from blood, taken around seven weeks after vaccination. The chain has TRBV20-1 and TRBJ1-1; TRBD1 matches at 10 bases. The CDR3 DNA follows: TGCAGTGCTAGGACAGGGGGCGGTGGCACTGAAGCTTTCTTT. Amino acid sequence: CSARTGGGGTEAFF.